This T cell receptor beta chain was identified during a study of CD8 T cells in ankylosing spondylitis. Study observations and caveats: Significantly higher representation of disease-linked clones was reported for matched ankylosing spondylitis synovial fluid. Reports of some motif variants in reactive arthritis synovial fluid and blood predate this one.

Scientists made TCR beta libraries using quantitative 5'-RACE with molecular barcodes. TCRdb recomputed calls from the 5' RACE reads with MiXCR, one row per CDR3 protein. The repertoire includes a few hundred thousand distinct CDR3 sequences, about 10% of them detected once, and less than 8% sits in the top ten. Unmatched junction bases numbered 7, after V lost 4 bases and J lost 5 bases. The germline V gene has CDR1 SGHRS and CDR2 YFSETQ. The CDR3 totals 14 residues. This clonotype was found many times. Its target is not known. The V and J genes are TRBV5-1 and TRBJ1-1, with 8 bases that match TRBD1. The source of this sequence is a male donor with ankylosing spondylitis or in good health (not recorded which). The sequenced sample consisted of blood, either unsorted or a sorted T cell fraction (not recorded which). The DNA for the CDR3 is TGCGCCAGCAGCCCAGGGGGCAGGAGGACTGAAGCTTTCTTT. It codes for CASSPGGRRTEAFF.